The 16 T cell receptor beta chains in this list originate from one sample, sequenced in a study of cytomegalovirus exposure and HLA in healthy donors (dated by TCRdb to the late 2010s). Library prep was done by the immunoSEQ multiplex PCR assay. The multiplex PCR relied on a mix of 60 forward primers for TCR Vbeta segments and 13 reverse primers for TCR Jbeta segments. Entries here come from immuneACCESS through TCRdb and include only in-frame sequences with V and J called. Some clones fail to appear in such tables; in the studies checked, an unresolved V gene covers under half of the shortfall, and the cause of the remainder is unknown. The sample table gives tens of thousands of clones. The ten most abundant clones make up less than 4.5% of the sample. Sequencing input: PBMCs. These receptors all stem from a male donor in good health and CMV-seronegative.

This chain uses TRBV5-6 with TRBJ2-7; 9 bases are a match to TRBD2. Germline-derived CDR1 and CDR2 are SGHDT and YYEEEE. The CDR3 is made up of 17 amino acids. J gave up 5 bases and V 3 bases, and 15 bases lay outside the gene matches. CDR3 DNA sequence: TGTGCCAGCAGCTGGCCCGATGCGGGAGGGCCTAAGCACGAGCAGTACTTC. Protein sequence: CASSWPDAGGPKHEQYF.

The chain uses TRBV6-5 and TRBJ1-2; 8 bases are shared with TRBD1. The germline V gene has CDR1 MNHEY and CDR2 SVGAGI. V was clipped by 7 bases and J by 3 bases; unmatched bases: 4. This CDR3 region has 13 residues. As DNA, the CDR3 is TGTGCCAGCACCCCGACAGGGGACTATGGCTACACCTTC. Translated: CASTPTGDYGYTF.

The genes are TRBV6-9 and TRBJ2-4, with unresolved D. Germline V lookup: CDR1 MNHGY, CDR2 SVAAGI. V lost 7 bases and J lost 9, with 19 bases in between. The length of the CDR3 is 14 residues. The CDR3 region is CASTSPWALRIQYF. DNA of the CDR3: TGTGCCAGCACCTCTCCTTGGGCTCTCCGCATTCAGTACTTC.

The chain employs TRBV5-1 and TRBJ2-1, with TRBD2 matching 8 bases. Germline assignment: CDR1 SGHRS and CDR2 YFSETQ. The CDR3 is 17 residues long. The trim removed 4 bases at V and 0 bases at J, leaving 9 bases unmatched. The chain's CDR3 is CASSKTERGSSYNEQFF. CDR3 in DNA: TGCGCCAGCAGCAAAACCGAGCGGGGGAGCTCCTACAATGAGCAGTTCTTC.

The chain uses TRBV29-1 and TRBJ1-1; TRBD1 matches 7 bases. The germline CDR1 and CDR2 sequences are SQVTM and ANQGSEA. The CDR3 consists of 13 residues. After removal of 8 bases from V and 1 base from J, the junction contained 7 bases not matched to a gene. CDR3 sequence: CSTGGTANTEAFF. CDR3 nucleotide sequence: TGCAGCACTGGGGGGACAGCGAACACTGAAGCTTTCTTT.

This chain connects TRBV30 to TRBJ1-5, with 8 bases lining up with TRBD1. The V gene's germline CDR1 is GTSNPN and CDR2 SVGIG (reference sequence). The CDR3 sequence is 15 residues long. Trimming removed 5 bases from V and 3 bases from J; junction bases left unmatched: 9. Here the CDR3 DNA reads TGTGCCTGGCCCGCCTCGGGACAGGCCAATCAGCCCCAGCATTTT. Amino acids: CAWPASGQANQPQHF.

The chain couples TRBV10-1 to TRBJ2-1; D remains ambiguous. V lost 2 bases, J lost 7 bases, and 6 bases lay in between. Germline CDR1 reads WNHNN; CDR2 reads SYGVQD (reference sequence). CDR3 length: 12 residues. CDR3 DNA: TGCGCCAGCAGTGAGGCTAGTAATGAGCAGTTCTTC. This translates into CASSEASNEQFF.

The V and J genes are TRBV6-1 and TRBJ2-5, with D maybe TRBD1 (5 bases). In germline, CDR1 is MNHNS, CDR2 SASEGT. This CDR3 contains 15 residues. V was clipped by 4 bases and J by 4 bases, with 16 bases between them. CDR3 protein: CASSVVWGERETQYF. CDR3 nucleotide sequence: TGTGCCAGCAGTGTAGTATGGGGCGAGAGAGAGACCCAGTACTTC.

The rearrangement joins TRBV2 to TRBJ2-7; maybe TRBD1 (6 bases). Trimming removed 3 bases from V and 3 bases from J, with 15 bases in between. CDR1 and CDR2 (germline): SNHLY, FYNNEI. The length of the CDR3 is 15 residues. The CDR3, as DNA: TGTGCCAGCAGTGATGGGCAGGGGCCACTCTACGAGCAGTACTTC. Protein: CASSDGQGPLYEQYF. Filled out from reference TRBV2 and TRBJ2-7, the complete variable domain reads EPEVTQTPSHQVTQMGQEVILRCVPISNHLYFYWYRQILGQKVEFLVSFYNNEISEKSEIFDDQFSVERPDGSNFTLKIRSTKLEDSAMYFCASSDGQGPLYEQYFGPGTRLTVT.

As DNA, the CDR3 is TGTGCCAGCAGCTTAAGGCAGGACACTGAAGCTTTCTTT. This sequence encodes CASSLRQDTEAFF. The rearrangement joins TRBV7-2 to TRBJ1-1; D remains unclear. Germline V CDR1 and CDR2: SGHTA, FQGNSA. The CDR3 is made up of 13 amino acids. V was pared by 2 bases and J by 3 bases, with 7 bases between.

The chain has TRBV5-6 and TRBJ2-1; 11 bases agree with TRBD1. Germline CDR1 is SGHDT and CDR2 is YYEEEE. V lost 5 bases to trimming and J lost 6 bases; unmatched junction nucleotides: 7. The CDR3 runs 15 residues. The CDR3 sequence is CASRGGQGAGNEQFF. The CDR3 DNA reads as TGTGCCAGCAGGGGCGGACAGGGGGCTGGCAATGAGCAGTTCTTC.

The chain combines TRBV2 with TRBJ2-7; no reliable D call. The CDR3 consists of 14 residues. In germline, CDR1 is SNHLY, CDR2 FYNNEI. V dropped 5 bases and J dropped 0 bases, with 11 bases sitting between them. CDR3 amino acids: CASSKFDNSYEQYF. CDR3 bases: TGTGCCAGCAGTAAATTCGACAACTCCTACGAGCAGTACTTC.

As for this clone: At one boundary the junction diverges from the germline segment, which might be a read error. The J gene is TRBJ1-6, the V gene TRBV30; maybe TRBD1 (6 bases). The CDR3 has 16 residues. Germline V gives CDR1 GTSNPN, CDR2 SVGIG (reference sequence). In nucleotides, the CDR3 is TGTGCCTGGAGTGTACTAAGACAGGCGGAAAATTCACACCTCCACTTT. This translates into CAWSVLRQAENSHLHF.

As to this clone: At one end the junction does not follow the germline gene, possibly because of a read error. This chain uses TRBV30 with TRBJ2-3, with TRBD2 matching 9 bases. Germline V gene data show CDR1 as GTSNPN and CDR2 as SVGIG (reference sequence). The CDR3 sequence is 13 residues long. The CDR3 region is CAWNAGGPDKQYF. The CDR3 DNA is TGTGCCTGGAATGCGGGAGGGCCAGATAAGCAGTATTTT.

V and J are TRBV18 and TRBJ2-7; 8 bases are a match to TRBD1. The CDR3 runs 17 residues. V was clipped by 2 bases and J by 5 bases; unmatched bases: 14. Germline V gene lookup returns CDR1 KGHSH and CDR2 LQKENI. CDR3 DNA sequence: TGTGCCAGCTCACCAGGGATATCCCAGGGGGCCGGAAACGAGCAGTACTTC. This sequence encodes CASSPGISQGAGNEQYF.

The chain recombines TRBV4-3 with TRBJ1-4; D unresolved. Trimming took 4 bases from V and 5 from J, leaving 8 bases between them. Germline V gene lookup returns CDR1 LGHNA and CDR2 YSLEER. The CDR3 has 13 amino acids. The CDR3 region is CASSRAVNEKLFF. The CDR3 DNA reads TGCGCCAGCAGCCGAGCTGTAAATGAAAAACTGTTTTTT.